A single sample gave rise to the 28 T cell receptor beta chains below, sequenced in a study of blood T cell repertoires in COVID-19. TCRdb keeps only in-frame clones here, not all; method: immunoSEQ multiplex PCR. This table holds 50,000 to 65,000 clones, around 90% found once. The sample consisted of peripheral blood. The receptors stem from a man in his fifties with active COVID-19.

V and J are TRBV12-3 or TRBV12-4 and TRBJ1-4; 7 bases align to TRBD1. Trimming took 5 bases from V and 8 from J; bases not matched to a gene: 5. The CDR3 is made up of 13 amino acids. In nucleotides, the CDR3 is TGTGCCAGCAGTCGGGCAGGGGGAGAAAAACTGTTTTTT. Residues: CASSRAGGEKLFF.

The chain has TRBV10-3 and TRBJ1-1; D gene uncertain. This CDR3 is 14 amino acids long. From germline, CDR1 is ENHRY and CDR2 SYGVKD. The V gene lost 2 bases and the J gene lost 5 bases, with 12 bases spanning the gap. In DNA, the CDR3 is TGTGCCATCAGTGAGGGGAGGGTAGAGACTGAAGCTTTCTTT. Translation: CAISEGRVETEAFF.

The chain is built from TRBV12-5 and TRBJ2-5, with TRBD2 matching 13 bases. Germline loops: CDR1 LGHNT, CDR2 FRNRAP. The CDR3 length is 15 residues. CDR3 DNA: TGTGCCGCAAGGGGACTAGCGGGGATACAAGAGACCCAGTACTTC. Protein product: CAARGLAGIQETQYF.

The chain uses TRBV12-3 or TRBV12-4 and TRBJ2-1; D gene ambiguous. This CDR3 is 13 amino acids long. V dropped 9 bases and J dropped 0 bases, with 9 bases sitting between them. CDR3 amino acids: CASLQSSYNEQFF. The CDR3 DNA reads TGTGCCAGTTTACAAAGCTCCTACAATGAGCAGTTCTTC.

The rearrangement uses TRBV13 and TRBJ2-3; TRBD2 might be the D (7 bases). Germline V lookup: CDR1 PRHDT, CDR2 FYEKMQ (reference sequence). This CDR3 is built from 18 residues. Trimming shortened V by 5 bases and J by 2 bases, and 23 bases separated the two germline ends. CDR3 nucleotide sequence: TGTGCCAGCAGCCCGAACGATCGGGCGGGGGCCTTCACAGATACGCAGTATTTT. It codes for CASSPNDRAGAFTDTQYF.

The CDR3 sequence is CASSVASYGYTF. In DNA, the CDR3 is TGTGCCAGCAGCGTAGCCAGTTATGGCTACACCTTC. The chain couples TRBV9 to TRBJ1-2; the D is unclear. This CDR3 is built from 12 residues. V was clipped by 0 bases and J by 5 bases, with 5 bases between them. Per germline, CDR1 SGDLS and CDR2 YYNGEE.

The J gene is TRBJ1-1, the V gene TRBV7-8; 10 bases match TRBD1. The junction had 14 bases not matched to a gene; V was cut back by 0 bases and J by 7 bases. CDR1 and CDR2 from the germline V gene are SGHVS and FQNEAQ. The length of the CDR3 is 18 residues. CDR3 in amino acids: CASSLALRTGGTKSEAFF. The CDR3 nucleotides are TGTGCCAGCAGCTTAGCGCTTAGGACAGGGGGGACTAAGAGTGAAGCTTTCTTT.

The rearrangement joins TRBV30 to TRBJ2-7, with 9 bases aligning to TRBD2. The trim removed 0 bases at V and 4 bases at J, leaving 4 bases unmatched. The CDR3 has 14 amino acids. The germline V gene encodes CDR1 GTSNPN and CDR2 SVGIG (reference sequence). The CDR3 nucleotides read TGTGCCTGGAGTGTACGGCGGGGGGGGTACGAGCAGTACTTC. This sequence encodes CAWSVRRGGYEQYF.

This clone appeared a few times. The V and J genes are TRBV19 and TRBJ1-1, with 7 positions matching TRBD1. Germline CDR1 is LNHDA and CDR2 is SQIVND (reference sequence). V dropped 6 bases and J dropped 2; count of bases not matched to a gene: 3. The CDR3 consists of 13 residues. CDR3 nucleotide sequence: TGTGCCAGTAGCGACAGGGTTAACACTGAAGCTTTCTTT. It yields the protein CASSDRVNTEAFF.

This rearrangement joins TRBV5-6 to TRBJ2-1; 14 bases map to TRBD2. CDR1 is SGHDT and CDR2 is YYEEEE in the germline V gene. The V and J ends lost 4 bases and 8 bases, in that order; junction bases with no gene match: 2. The CDR3 contains 14 residues. CDR3 loop: CASSQGLAGDEQFF. The CDR3 DNA follows: TGTGCCAGCAGCCAGGGACTAGCGGGGGATGAGCAGTTCTTC.

The chain links TRBV6-5 to TRBJ1-2, with TRBD1 matching over 9 bases. J was trimmed by 6 bases and V by 6 bases; bases with no gene match: 8. The germline CDR1 and CDR2 sequences are MNHEY and SVGAGI. This CDR3 spans 14 amino acids. CDR3 DNA sequence: TGTGCCAGCAGGAAACAGGGGGCGAGGGATGGCTACACCTTC. The encoded protein is CASRKQGARDGYTF.

The rearrangement joins TRBV7-9 to TRBJ1-4; D possibly corresponds to TRBD1 (5 bases). V was clipped by 5 bases and J by 8 bases, with 21 bases between them. The germline V gene has CDR1 SEHNR and CDR2 FQNEAQ (reference sequence). The CDR3 is 16 residues long. CDR3 nucleotide sequence: TGTGCCAGCAGCACCGGGGGTGGGGGAGGAGAGGAAAAACTGTTTTTT. It codes for CASSTGGGGGEEKLFF.

This clone was recorded only once. V gene TRBV5-1 combines with J gene TRBJ2-7; TRBD1 agrees at 11 bases. The V gene's germline CDR1 is SGHRS and CDR2 YFSETQ. Trimming at V came to 4 bases and at J to 2 bases, leaving 8 bases not matched to a gene. CDR3 length equals 16 residues. CDR3 coding DNA: TGCGCCAGCAGCAAGGCCTGGACAGGGGGCCCCTACGAGCAGTACTTC. It codes for CASSKAWTGGPYEQYF.

The chain links TRBV6-5 to TRBJ2-5, with a tentative D call TRBD2 (6 bases). Germline CDR1 reads MNHEY; CDR2 reads SVGAGI. The CDR3 runs 15 residues. Deletions cut 4 bases from V and 1 base from J, with 13 bases between. CDR3 DNA sequence: TGTGCCAGCAGTTCTCCACGGAGGGGCCAAGAGACCCAGTACTTC. Translating gives CASSSPRRGQETQYF.

This chain connects TRBV6-6 to TRBJ1-1, with D unclear. V was pared by 6 bases and J by 7 bases, with 9 bases between. Looked up from germline, CDR1 is MNHNY and CDR2 is SVGAGI (reference sequence). The length of the CDR3 is 11 residues. The CDR3 DNA is TGTGCCAGCAGGACGGGAATTGAAGCTTTCTTT. Translated, it gives CASRTGIEAFF.

J is TRBJ1-1 and V is TRBV5-5; D remains unclear. Trimming removed 1 base at V and 0 bases at J, with 4 bases between. The CDR3 runs to 13 residues. The germline V gene encodes CDR1 SGHKS and CDR2 YYEKEE (reference sequence). As DNA, the CDR3 is TGTGCCAGCAGCTTGACGGTGAACACTGAAGCTTTCTTT. Translation: CASSLTVNTEAFF.

V is TRBV7-9 and J is TRBJ1-2, with 9 bases lining up with TRBD1. Per germline, CDR1 SEHNR and CDR2 FQNEAQ (reference sequence). Trimming removed 5 bases from V and 7 bases from J; junction bases left unmatched: 5. This CDR3 is built from 13 residues. The CDR3 DNA reads as TGTGCCAGCAGCGTACAGGGGGCGCGTGGCTACACCTTC. Translating it yields CASSVQGARGYTF. Full variable domain (remainder filled in from reference TRBV7-9 and TRBJ1-2): DTGVSQNPRHKITKRGQNVTFRCDPISEHNRLYWYRQTLGQGPEFLTYFQNEAQLEKSRLLSDRFSAERPKGSFSTLEIQRTEQGDSAMYLCASSVQGARGYTFGSGTRLTVV.

This chain links TRBV19 with TRBJ1-1; the D gene is possibly TRBD1 (5 bases). This CDR3 has 14 residues. The germline gives CDR1 LNHDA, CDR2 SQIVND (reference sequence). Deletions cut 7 bases from V and 1 base from J, with 13 bases between. The CDR3 region has the DNA TGTGCCAGTACAAGAAGGGACTCGAACACTGAAGCTTTCTTT. It specifies CASTRRDSNTEAFF. The full variable domain, rest sourced from reference TRBV19 and TRBJ1-1, is DGGITQSPKYLFRKEGQNVTLSCEQNLNHDAMYWYRQDPGQGLRLIYYSQIVNDFQKGDIAEGYSVSREKKESFPLTVTSAQKNPTAFYLCASTRRDSNTEAFFGQGTRLTVV.

Here the CDR3 reads CASSTDSTNTGELFF. DNA of the CDR3: TGTGCCAGCAGCACAGACAGCACGAACACCGGGGAGCTGTTTTTT. The chain links TRBV11-2 to TRBJ2-2; a weak D match, TRBD1 (5 bases). V was cut by 5 bases and J by 0 bases, with 10 bases left in between. Germline V gives CDR1 SGHAT, CDR2 FQNNGV. The CDR3 loop spans 15 amino acids.

The chain joins TRBV14 to TRBJ2-7; 10 nucleotides line up with TRBD1. The CDR3 consists of 15 residues. Trimming removed 3 bases from V and 6 bases from J; junction bases left unmatched: 8. Germline V gene sequence: CDR1 SGHDN, CDR2 FVKESK. The DNA for the CDR3 is TGTGCCAGCAGCCAGACAGGGGGCGTAACAGGCGAGCAGTACTTC. This encodes CASSQTGGVTGEQYF.

V usage is TRBV5-1 and J usage is TRBJ2-7, with TRBD1 as a possible D gene (6 bases). This CDR3 has 14 residues. V shed 4 bases and J shed 5 bases, with 16 bases lying between them. Germline loops: CDR1 SGHRS, CDR2 YFSETQ. This chain's CDR3 is CASSPRAGADEQYF. In nucleotides, the CDR3 is TGCGCCAGCAGCCCCCGGGCAGGGGCTGACGAGCAGTACTTC.

The rearrangement links TRBV12-2 to TRBJ1-3; whether TRBD1, the table's D call, matches the DNA was not checked. TRBV12-2 is a pseudogene locus. The CDR3 totals 17 residues. DNA for the CDR3: TGTGCAAGTCGCCGTCAAATTCAGGGTTCGAGGGGAAACACCATATATTTT. It yields the protein CASRRQIQGSRGNTIYF.

This sequence joins TRBV27 and TRBJ1-2, with TRBD1 as a possible D gene (5 bases). The germline CDR1 and CDR2 sequences are MNHEY and SMNVEV (reference sequence). The CDR3 length is 14 residues. The V and J ends lost 2 bases and 4 bases respectively, with 11 bases between them. CDR3 amino acids: CASSLGQGLYGYTF. Written as DNA, the CDR3 is TGTGCCAGCAGTTTAGGGCAGGGTCTCTATGGCTACACCTTC.

This rearrangement joins TRBV7-2 to TRBJ2-3; D is possibly TRBD2 (7 bases). The CDR3 is 15 residues long. Germline loops: CDR1 SGHTA, CDR2 FQGNSA. Trimming removed 8 bases from V and 4 bases from J, with 19 bases in between. This CDR3 is CASGRGGAGADTQYF. Written as DNA, the CDR3 is TGTGCCAGCGGTCGTGGGGGGGCCGGGGCAGATACGCAGTATTTT.

This chain uses TRBV4-2 with TRBJ2-5; 7 bases match TRBD1. Germline values: CDR1 LGHNA, CDR2 YNFKEQ. V lost 2 bases, J lost 3 bases, and 0 bases stayed unmatched. CDR3 length: 13 amino acids. The CDR3 here is CASSQTGEETQYF. The CDR3 region has the DNA TGTGCCAGCAGCCAAACAGGGGAAGAGACCCAGTACTTC.

V is TRBV21-1 and J is TRBJ2-5; TRBD1, the table's D call, was not compared with the DNA. TRBV21-1 is assigned pseudogene status. The CDR3 length is 12 residues. CDR3 amino acids: CAGTRGGETQYF. CDR3 bases: TGTGCCGGGACACGAGGCGGAGAGACCCAGTACTTC.

This rearrangement joins TRBV2 to TRBJ1-6; D gene uncertain. Germline-derived CDR1 and CDR2 are SNHLY and FYNNEI. Trimming removed 7 bases at V and 4 bases at J, with 20 bases between. CDR3 length: 17 amino acids. The DNA of the CDR3 is TGTGCCAGCAAGAGAAGTTTGGTTATTTCATATAATTCACCCCTCCACTTT. It yields the protein CASKRSLVISYNSPLHF.

This sequence joins TRBV6-2 or TRBV6-3 and TRBJ2-3, with 7 positions matching TRBD2. V lost 7 bases to trimming and J lost 2 bases; unmatched junction nucleotides: 6. CDR3 length equals 14 residues. CDR1 and CDR2 from the germline V gene are MNHEY and SVGEGT. The CDR3 DNA reads TGTGCCAGCACCCCCGGGACTAACACAGATACGCAGTATTTT. Its translation is CASTPGTNTDTQYF.